This T cell receptor (beta chain) was recovered during a study of T-cell memory formation after mild COVID-19. Broader study findings: Some responding clones appeared in pre-infection memory, suggesting cross-reactive memory joined. CM and EM subsets held most contracting CD4+ clones; EMRA held CD8+ ones.

TCRalpha and TCRbeta libraries used 5'RACE with constant-segment primers and UMIs. TCRdb called the 5' RACE reads again in MiXCR, with one record for every CDR3 protein. Among over 400,000 distinct CDR3 sequences, around 22% were seen once, and the ten largest hold approximately 14%. V lost 6 bases, J lost 2 bases, and 12 bases stayed unmatched. CDR3 size: 16 residues. Germline-derived CDR1 and CDR2 are MNHNY and SVGAGI (reference sequence). In its sample, this clonotype was seen a few times. Antigen: not known. The chain employs TRBV6-6 and TRBJ2-5; 7 bases are shared with TRBD2. The clonotype was recovered from an adult woman who had mild COVID-19 (a few samples of this study predate the infection). Cell type and time point are not known. Specimen: PBMCs or a T cell subset sorted from them (not recorded which). The CDR3 reads CASRAALLADQETQYF. The DNA for the CDR3 is TGTGCCAGCAGAGCCGCCCTTCTAGCGGATCAAGAGACCCAGTACTTC.